The 5 T cell receptor beta chains below all came from one sample that was sequenced in a study of T cell changes during pregnancy in multiple sclerosis. Sequenced by immunoSEQ multiplex PCR; TCRdb stores in-frame clones only, minus some. This sample has 50,000 or so clones, with over 80% found just once. Sequencing used CD4+ T cells from peripheral blood mononuclear cells, obtained after pregnancy. These receptor sequences come from a female donor with multiple sclerosis, enrolled in a pregnancy study.

As for this clone: The junction departs from germline at one end; a sequencing error may be responsible. The rearrangement uses TRBV6-4 and TRBJ1-2; 10 bases agree with TRBD1. Germline V gene data show CDR1 as MRHNA and CDR2 as SNTAGT. The CDR3 runs to 13 residues. The CDR3 nucleotides read TGTGCCAGCAGTGTTACAGGACAGGGGGTGGAAGCCTTC. Its protein is CASSVTGQGVEAF.

The CDR3, as DNA: TGTGCCAGTAGTACCCGGGGACAGGGAACGGGGCCGAACTCACTTGAGTACTTC. It codes for CASSTRGQGTGPNSLEYF. The V call is TRBV19, the J call TRBJ2-5, with TRBD1 identical over 9 bases. The CDR3 consists of 18 residues. Germline V gene lookup returns CDR1 LNHDA and CDR2 SQIVND (reference sequence). Trimming cost V 4 bases and J 12 bases; bases outside gene matches: 24. Supplemented by reference TRBV19 and TRBJ2-5, the full variable domain reads DGGITQSPKYLFRKEGQNVTLSCEQNLNHDAMYWYRQDPGQGLRLIYYSQIVNDFQKGDIAEGYSVSREKKESFPLTVTSAQKNPTAFYLCASSTRGQGTGPNSLEYFGPGTRLLVL.

This clone came up once. This chain links TRBV7-9 with TRBJ1-1; D unclear. The CDR3 extends over 12 amino acids. Germline CDR1 SEHNR, CDR2 FQNEAQ (reference sequence). V was pared by 4 bases and J by 8 bases, with 11 bases between. CDR3 loop: CASSSEVREAFF. The CDR3 DNA reads TGTGCCAGCAGCTCGGAGGTCCGGGAAGCTTTCTTT.

A few counts support this clone. V usage is TRBV28 and J usage is TRBJ1-5; TRBD1 agrees at 7 bases. V lost 6 bases to trimming and J lost 9 bases; unmatched junction nucleotides: 11. The CDR3 has 14 amino acids. Germline-derived CDR1 and CDR2 are MDHEN and SYDVKM. The CDR3 loop reads CASSLDRSGVPQHF. The CDR3 region has the DNA TGTGCCAGCAGCCTGGACAGGTCAGGCGTGCCCCAGCATTTT.

The J gene is TRBJ2-3, the V gene TRBV6-1; possible D gene TRBD1, 5 bases. Germline values: CDR1 MNHNS, CDR2 SASEGT. This CDR3 is 15 amino acids long. Trimming removed 1 base at V and 2 bases at J, with 10 bases between. CDR3 sequence: CASSEDRSNTDTQYF. In DNA, the CDR3 is TGTGCCAGCAGTGAAGACAGGTCGAACACAGATACGCAGTATTTT.